Following are 19 T cell receptor beta chains from one sample sequenced in a study of blood T cells in healthy people across ages. Alongside a J-beta primer mix, a sample-barcoded 5' primer served in a second PCR lasting 7 to 11 cycles. MiXCR, applied by TCRdb to the 5' RACE reads, yields one record per CDR3 protein. The table records about 290,000 distinct CDR3 sequences, around 27% of them present only once. The sample taken for sequencing was blood. These receptors all stem from a woman in her 70s in good health.

The chain uses TRBV10-3 and TRBJ1-5; D may be TRBD1 (6 bases). This CDR3 comprises 14 residues. Trimming removed 0 bases at V and 5 bases at J, with 8 bases between. Germline CDR1 and CDR2: ENHRY and SYGVKD. The CDR3 bases are TGTGCCATCAGTGAGTCGGCAGGGGATCAGCCCCAGCATTTT. This gives the protein CAISESAGDQPQHF.

V usage is TRBV9 and J usage is TRBJ2-2; 7 nucleotides align to TRBD1. V shed 4 bases, J shed 6 bases, and the junction held 3 bases outside the gene matches. Per the germline V gene, CDR1 is SGDLS and CDR2 is YYNGEE. The CDR3 runs to 13 residues. As DNA, the CDR3 is TGTGCCAGCAGCCCCCAGGGGGCCGGGGAGCTGTTTTTT. Translated: CASSPQGAGELFF.

This clonotype was picked up a small number of times. The rearrangement uses TRBV5-1 and TRBJ2-3; tentatively, D is TRBD2 (5 bases). With 0 bases removed from V and 3 bases from J, the gap between germline ends came to 11 bases. This CDR3 contains 15 residues. Germline V gene lookup returns CDR1 SGHRS and CDR2 YFSETQ. CDR3 nucleotides: TGCGCCAGCAGCTTGGCGACTCCGGGGACAGATACGCAGTATTTT. It codes for CASSLATPGTDTQYF.

This clonotype was picked up a small number of times. The rearrangement joins TRBV6-5 to TRBJ2-1; D possibly matches TRBD1 or TRBD2 (5 bases each). Trimming took 2 bases from V and 9 from J, leaving 5 bases between them. Germline V gene lookup returns CDR1 MNHEY and CDR2 SVGAGI. The CDR3 runs to 11 residues. The chain's CDR3 is CASSYGGEQFF. DNA for the CDR3: TGTGCCAGCAGTTACGGGGGTGAGCAGTTCTTC.

This clonotype has more than one count but fewer than ten. The CDR3: CSGRQGETGELFF. The DNA for the CDR3 is TGCAGCGGGAGACAGGGGGAGACCGGGGAGCTGTTTTTT. This chain joins TRBV29-1 and TRBJ2-2, with TRBD1 matching over 9 bases. CDR3 length equals 13 residues. Germline-derived CDR1 and CDR2 are SQVTM and ANQGSEA. After removal of 7 bases from V and 5 bases from J, the junction contained 5 bases not matched to a gene.

This clonotype was found a few times. The chain uses TRBV27 and TRBJ2-1, with 11 bases aligning to TRBD2. Germline assignment: CDR1 MNHEY and CDR2 SMNVEV (reference sequence). This CDR3 comprises 16 residues. The V segment lost 4 bases and the J segment 4 bases; nucleotides outside the gene matches: 6. The DNA of the CDR3 is TGTGCCAGCAGTTCCTTAGCGGGAGGGTCTTACAATGAGCAGTTCTTC. As protein: CASSSLAGGSYNEQFF.

The chain couples TRBV24-1 to TRBJ2-5; TRBD2 might be the D (5 bases). Per germline, CDR1 KGHDR and CDR2 SFDVKD. The CDR3 consists of 12 residues. Trimming cost V 3 bases and J 5 bases, with 6 bases left between them. The CDR3: CATSDRRETQYF. The CDR3 DNA reads as TGTGCCACCAGTGATAGGAGGGAGACCCAGTACTTC.

The V gene is TRBV4-2, the J gene TRBJ2-2; TRBD2 matches 9 bases. Trimming at V came to 0 bases and at J to 4 bases, leaving 9 bases not matched to a gene. Germline lookup yields CDR1 LGHNA and CDR2 YNFKEQ. This CDR3 is built from 18 residues. The CDR3 sequence: CASSQDRIGTSSTGELFF. The CDR3 DNA sequence: TGTGCCAGCAGCCAAGATCGTATAGGGACTAGCTCCACCGGGGAGCTGTTTTTT.

The chain uses TRBV2 and TRBJ2-1; 9 nucleotides align to TRBD2. Germline V gene lookup returns CDR1 SNHLY and CDR2 FYNNEI. This CDR3 has 17 residues. The V segment lost 2 bases and the J segment 0 bases; nucleotides outside the gene matches: 5. For the CDR3, the DNA is TGTGCCAGCAGTGAACTGATTAGCGGGAGCTCCTACAATGAGCAGTTCTTC. Residues: CASSELISGSSYNEQFF.

This clonotype showed up just a few times. The CDR3 spells CASSFPTTALAKNIQYF. CDR3 in DNA: TGTGCCAGCAGCTTCCCCACCACGGCTCTAGCCAAAAACATTCAGTACTTC. This chain connects TRBV7-2 to TRBJ2-4; D gene ambiguous. CDR1 and CDR2 from the germline V gene are SGHTA and FQGNSA. Trimming pared 3 bases from V and 0 bases from J, leaving 15 bases between. The CDR3 length is 17 residues. The complete variable domain, with remaining parts taken from reference TRBV7-2 and TRBJ2-4, reads GAGVSQSPSNKVTEKGKDVELRCDPISGHTALYWYRQSLGQGLEFLIYFQGNSAPDKSGLPSDRFSAERTGGSVSTLTIQRTQQEDSAVYLCASSFPTTALAKNIQYFGAGTRLSVL.

This clonotype was counted a few times. V gene TRBV20-1 combines with J gene TRBJ1-5, with 8 bases that match TRBD1. Germline V gives CDR1 DFQATT, CDR2 SNEGSKA (reference sequence). The V segment lost 6 bases and the J segment 9 bases; nucleotides outside the gene matches: 16. This CDR3 comprises 15 residues. The CDR3 sequence is CSASGGQGAVGPQHF. The CDR3 nucleotides are TGCAGTGCCTCGGGGGGGCAGGGGGCTGTGGGGCCCCAGCATTTT.

The chain joins TRBV28 to TRBJ1-1; 9 bases are a match to TRBD1. This CDR3 has 15 amino acids. Losses at the gene ends were 6 bases for V and 1 base for J; bases not matched to a gene: 6. Germline V gene data show CDR1 as MDHEN and CDR2 as SYDVKM. The CDR3 here is CASSPGDRENTEAFF. DNA for the CDR3: TGTGCCAGCAGCCCAGGGGACAGGGAGAACACTGAAGCTTTCTTT.

This clonotype was found a few times. A much more abundant neighbour one base away suggests this may be a read error. This sequence joins TRBV6-2 or TRBV6-3 and TRBJ2-4, with D tentatively TRBD2 (6 bases). The V gene's germline CDR1 is MNHEY and CDR2 SVGEGT. The CDR3 sequence is 15 residues long. The CDR3 sequence: CASSYDGGAKSIQYF. The CDR3 DNA is TGTGCCAGCAGTTACGACGGGGGAGCCAAAAGCATTCAGTACTTC.

The chain has TRBV3-1 and TRBJ2-1, with D uncertain. V was pared by 0 bases and J by 4 bases, with 1 base between. The CDR3 totals 12 residues. From germline, CDR1 is LGHDT and CDR2 YNNKEL (reference sequence). CDR3 bases: TGTGCCAGCAGCCAAGATTACAATGAGCAGTTCTTC. Translation: CASSQDYNEQFF.

This clonotype appeared a few times. Here the CDR3 reads CASSYHPSSYNEQFF. CDR3 sequence (DNA): TGTGCCAGCAGTTACCACCCTAGCTCCTACAATGAGCAGTTCTTC. V is TRBV6-5 and J is TRBJ2-1; D is uncertain. Germline CDR1 reads MNHEY; CDR2 reads SVGAGI. V lost 2 bases, J lost 0 bases, and 8 bases lay in between. The CDR3 is made up of 15 amino acids.

V gene TRBV3-1 combines with J gene TRBJ1-1; perhaps TRBD1 as D (5 bases). Germline V gives CDR1 LGHDT, CDR2 YNNKEL (reference sequence). Trimming took 4 bases from V and 6 from J, leaving 21 bases between them. The CDR3 sequence is 16 residues long. CDR3 amino acids: CASSPSWTGRNSEAFF. CDR3 DNA sequence: TGTGCCAGCAGCCCCAGTTGGACGGGGCGAAACTCTGAAGCTTTCTTT.

This clonotype was seen a handful of times. The rearrangement links TRBV4-3 to TRBJ2-5; unclear D gene. Germline assignment: CDR1 LGHNA and CDR2 YSLEER. This CDR3 has 14 residues. The V end was cut by 1 base, the J end by 5 bases, with 11 bases between. Here the CDR3 reads CASSQGGSWETQYF. The CDR3 bases are TGCGCCAGCAGCCAAGGGGGTAGCTGGGAGACCCAGTACTTC.

V is TRBV20-1 and J is TRBJ2-2; D gene uncertain. The CDR3 sequence is 13 residues long. Germline V gene sequence: CDR1 DFQATT, CDR2 SNEGSKA (reference sequence). The V end lost 3 bases, the J end lost 6 bases, and 11 bases lay between the germline ends. Here the CDR3 reads CSASGQIAGELFF. CDR3 DNA: TGCAGTGCTAGTGGGCAGATCGCCGGGGAGCTGTTTTTT.

The sample holds a few counts of this clonotype. Here the CDR3 reads CASSLAPNRLAGGVHEQFF. The CDR3 coding sequence is TGTGCCAGCAGCTTAGCTCCGAATAGACTAGCGGGAGGAGTCCATGAGCAGTTCTTC. The rearrangement links TRBV7-2 to TRBJ2-1; 13 bases map to TRBD2. The germline gives CDR1 SGHTA, CDR2 FQGNSA. This CDR3 is built from 19 residues. The V and J ends lost 0 bases and 8 bases, in that order; junction bases with no gene match: 13.